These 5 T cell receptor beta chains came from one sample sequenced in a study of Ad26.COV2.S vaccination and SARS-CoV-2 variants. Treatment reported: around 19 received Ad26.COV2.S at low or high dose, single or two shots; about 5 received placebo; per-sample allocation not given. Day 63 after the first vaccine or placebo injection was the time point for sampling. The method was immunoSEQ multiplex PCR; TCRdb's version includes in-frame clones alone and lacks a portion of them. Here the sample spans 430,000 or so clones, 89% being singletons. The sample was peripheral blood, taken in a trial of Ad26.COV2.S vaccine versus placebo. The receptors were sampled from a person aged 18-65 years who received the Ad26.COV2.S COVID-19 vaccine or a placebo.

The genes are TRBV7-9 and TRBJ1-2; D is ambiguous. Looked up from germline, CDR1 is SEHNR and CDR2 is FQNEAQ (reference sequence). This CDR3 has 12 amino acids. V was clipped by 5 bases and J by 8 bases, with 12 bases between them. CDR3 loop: CASSRELIGYTF. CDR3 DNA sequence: TGTGCCAGCAGCAGAGAGTTGATCGGCTACACCTTC.

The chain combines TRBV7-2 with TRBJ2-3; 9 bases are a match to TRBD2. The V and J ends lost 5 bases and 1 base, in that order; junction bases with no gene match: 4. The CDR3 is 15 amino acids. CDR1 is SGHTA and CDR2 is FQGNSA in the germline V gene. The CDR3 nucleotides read TGTGCCAGCAGCCAACAGCGGGGGGGCACAGATACGCAGTATTTT. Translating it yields CASSQQRGGTDTQYF.

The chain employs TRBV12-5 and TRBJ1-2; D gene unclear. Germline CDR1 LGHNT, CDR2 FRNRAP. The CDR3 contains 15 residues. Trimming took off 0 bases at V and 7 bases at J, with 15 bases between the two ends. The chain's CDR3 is CASGLVLGPDSGYTF. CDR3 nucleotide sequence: TGTGCTAGTGGTTTGGTACTTGGGCCTGACTCTGGCTACACCTTC.

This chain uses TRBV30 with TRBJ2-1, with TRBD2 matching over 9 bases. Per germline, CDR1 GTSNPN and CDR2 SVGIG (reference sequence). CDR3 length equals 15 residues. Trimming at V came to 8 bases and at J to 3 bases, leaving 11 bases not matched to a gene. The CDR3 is CAAPGGGGGYNEQFF. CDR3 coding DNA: TGTGCCGCCCCGGGAGGCGGGGGGGGCTACAATGAGCAGTTCTTC. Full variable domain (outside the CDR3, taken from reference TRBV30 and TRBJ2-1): SQTIHQWPATLVQPVGSPLSLECTVEGTSNPNLYWYRQAAGRGLQLLFYSVGIGQISSEVPQNLSASRPQDRQFILSSKKLLLSDSGFYLCAAPGGGGGYNEQFFGPGTRLTVL.

The CDR3: CASSQARTSGGHTDTQYF. CDR3 nucleotides: TGCGCCAGCAGCCAAGCGCGGACTAGCGGGGGGCACACAGATACGCAGTATTTT. The gene calls are TRBV4-3 and TRBJ2-3; 14 bases are shared with TRBD2. The CDR3 is 18 amino acids. Per germline, CDR1 LGHNA and CDR2 YSLEER. V was pared by 1 base and J by 2 bases, with 5 bases of the junction left unmatched.